Shown below are 5 T cell receptor beta chains from a single sample sequenced in a study of blood T cell repertoires in COVID-19. TCRdb's table, derived via immunoSEQ multiplex PCR, lists solely in-frame clones and lacks some. The sample consists of about 110,000 clones, around four fifths of them appearing once. Sequenced sample: peripheral blood. Receptors were obtained from a woman aged 70-85 years with acute or convalescent COVID-19.

DNA for the CDR3: TGTGCCAGCAGCGTGAGGGAGGACAGGGGCAATGAGCAGTTCTTC. Residues: CASSVREDRGNEQFF. This chain connects TRBV9 to TRBJ2-1; 9 positions agree with TRBD1. The CDR3 is made up of 15 amino acids. Trimming cost V 2 bases and J 6 bases; bases outside gene matches: 6. The germline CDR1 and CDR2 sequences are SGDLS and YYNGEE.

CDR3 in DNA: TGTGCCACCAGTGTTACGGGGGTAAGGAACACCGGGGAGCTGTTTTTT. Its protein is CATSVTGVRNTGELFF. J is TRBJ2-2 and V is TRBV24-1; a weak D match, TRBD2 (6 bases). CDR3 length: 16 residues. In germline, CDR1 is KGHDR, CDR2 SFDVKD. V was clipped by 5 bases and J by 1 base, with 13 bases between them.

In DNA, the CDR3 is TGTGCCAGCAGCTCCGCAGAATATTCACCCCTCCACTTT. This gives the protein CASSSAEYSPLHF. The chain combines TRBV11-2 with TRBJ1-6; D uncertain. The CDR3 extends over 13 amino acids. Deletions cut 4 bases from V and 8 bases from J, with 9 bases between. CDR1 and CDR2 from the germline V gene are SGHAT and FQNNGV.

The chain employs TRBV3-1 (or the pseudogene TRBV3-2) and TRBJ1-3; D is uncertain. Trimming left V 4 bases short and J 4 bases short, with 5 bases between. The CDR3 is 12 amino acids. Germline CDR1 reads LGHDT; CDR2 reads YNNKEL (reference sequence). The DNA for the CDR3 is TGTGCCAGCAGCCCCCAGGGAAACACCATATATTTT. Translation gives CASSPQGNTIYF.

The chain carries TRBV28 and TRBJ2-5; 11 positions match TRBD2. After removal of 5 bases from V and 2 bases from J, the junction contained 7 bases not matched to a gene. The CDR3 runs to 16 residues. CDR1 is MDHEN and CDR2 is SYDVKM in the germline V gene. The CDR3 DNA reads as TGTGCCAGCAGTCCCTCGATAGCGGGGGGGCAAGAGACCCAGTACTTC. Translation: CASSPSIAGGQETQYF.